Following are 21 T cell receptor beta chains from one sample sequenced in a study of T-cell reconstitution after alpha-beta-depleted transplantation in children. TCRbeta library construction was performed incorporating unique molecular identifiers. TCRdb processed the PCR reads anew with MiXCR; each CDR3 protein has one entry. The profile shows 300,000 or so distinct CDR3 sequences, 23% of them singletons. The sequences come from PBMCs, mostly from graft donor cells, collected 180 days after TCRalphabeta/CD19-depleted stem cell transplant. The source is a male patient between 10 and 17 years old who had a stem cell transplant for acute lymphoblastic leukemia, so the T cells may come from the graft donor.

In DNA form, the CDR3 reads TGTGCCAGCAGACGACAGGATAGCAATCAGCCCCAGCATTTT. It codes for CASRRQDSNQPQHF. The chain joins TRBV12-3 or TRBV12-4 to TRBJ1-5; D perhaps matches TRBD1 (6 bases). V was clipped by 6 bases and J by 0 bases, with 9 bases between them. This CDR3 spans 14 amino acids.

This clonotype was found a few times. The chain couples TRBV2 to TRBJ1-2, with 7 bases fitting TRBD1. This CDR3 has 14 residues. Germline lookup yields CDR1 SNHLY and CDR2 FYNNEI. V lost 7 bases to trimming and J lost 4 bases; unmatched junction nucleotides: 9. This CDR3 is CASKRQGAGYGYTF. DNA of the CDR3: TGTGCCAGCAAGAGACAGGGTGCCGGCTATGGCTACACCTTC.

The chain combines TRBV9 with TRBJ2-1; TRBD2 matches at 12 bases. Germline lookup yields CDR1 SGDLS and CDR2 YYNGEE. The CDR3 extends over 18 amino acids. V dropped 0 bases and J dropped 8; count of bases not matched to a gene: 12. The CDR3 nucleotides are TGTGCCAGCAGCGTAGTGGCTAGCGGGAGGGCCCTCCCCTATGAGCAGTTCTTC. Residues: CASSVVASGRALPYEQFF.

This chain connects TRBV20-1 to TRBJ2-5, with TRBD1 identical over 7 bases. CDR1 and CDR2 (germline): DFQATT, SNEGSKA (reference sequence). This CDR3 contains 15 residues. Trimming at V came to 4 bases and at J to 7 bases, leaving 15 bases not matched to a gene. The CDR3: CSAMWVGGLPGTQYF. The CDR3 coding sequence is TGCAGTGCTATGTGGGTAGGGGGCCTTCCCGGGACCCAGTACTTC.

CDR3 sequence (DNA): TGTGCCAGCAGCCAAGTTGCGGCGAGTACGCAGTATTTT. Its translation: CASSQVAASTQYF. The gene calls are TRBV3-1 and TRBJ2-3; D gene ambiguous. From germline, CDR1 is LGHDT and CDR2 YNNKEL (reference sequence). CDR3 length equals 13 residues. V gave up 1 base and J gave up 8 bases, with 10 bases separating them.

The chain uses TRBV10-2 and TRBJ1-6, with no clear D. The germline gives CDR1 WSHSY, CDR2 SAAADI. The CDR3 covers 14 residues. V lost 5 bases and J lost 8, with 13 bases in between. The CDR3 region has the DNA TGCGCCAGCAGTCGAGAAGGGTATGATTCACCCCTCCACTTT. It codes for CASSREGYDSPLHF.

This clonotype was counted at least ten times. The V gene is TRBV9, the J gene TRBJ2-2, with 8 bases aligning to TRBD1. The trim removed 4 bases at V and 6 bases at J, leaving 14 bases unmatched. The CDR3 runs 17 residues. Germline CDR1 SGDLS, CDR2 YYNGEE. CDR3 in DNA: TGTGCCAGCAGCCCACTCTGGGACAGGTTCGGCCCCGGGGAGCTGTTTTTT. This sequence encodes CASSPLWDRFGPGELFF. Looking up the rest from reference TRBV9 and TRBJ2-2 gives the full variable domain: DSGVTQTPKHLITATGQRVTLRCSPRSGDLSVYWYQQSLDQGLQFLIQYYNGEERAKGNILERFSAQQFPDLHSELNLSSLELGDSALYFCASSPLWDRFGPGELFFGEGSRLTVL.

This clonotype was seen a few times. The V and J genes are TRBV7-2 and TRBJ2-1; D remains ambiguous. The CDR3 runs 16 residues. Per germline, CDR1 SGHTA and CDR2 FQGNSA. Trimming removed 6 bases at V and 0 bases at J, with 15 bases between. CDR3 DNA: TGTGCCAGCAGTTTCTACCTGACCATCTCCTACAATGAGCAGTTCTTC. Encoded protein: CASSFYLTISYNEQFF.

This clonotype was seen a handful of times. V and J are TRBV4-1 and TRBJ2-3, with D hard to call. CDR3 length: 14 amino acids. V was cut by 3 bases and J by 2 bases, with 9 bases left in between. Germline CDR1 is MGHRA and CDR2 is YSYEKL. CDR3 residues: CASSHLDSTDTQYF. CDR3 nucleotide sequence: TGCGCCAGCAGCCACCTCGACTCCACAGATACGCAGTATTTT.

The rearrangement joins TRBV19 to TRBJ2-7; D not resolved. The CDR3 is 14 amino acids. V was pared by 5 bases and J by 6 bases, with 17 bases between. In germline, CDR1 is LNHDA, CDR2 SQIVND (reference sequence). CDR3 residues: CASSPTPPMSEQYF. The CDR3 nucleotides read TGTGCCAGTAGTCCCACCCCACCGATGAGCGAGCAGTACTTC.

Many counts were recorded for this clonotype. The DNA for the CDR3 is TGTGCCAGCAGCCCAGGGACAGGGTCCACAGATACGCAGTATTTT. Its protein is CASSPGTGSTDTQYF. The chain carries TRBV11-2 and TRBJ2-3; 9 bases are a match to TRBD1. V lost 5 bases and J lost 2; bases outside the gene matches: 5. The germline V gene has CDR1 SGHAT and CDR2 FQNNGV. This CDR3 has 15 residues. Looking up the rest from reference TRBV11-2 and TRBJ2-3 gives the full variable domain: EAGVAQSPRYKIIEKRQSVAFWCNPISGHATLYWYQQILGQGPKLLIQFQNNGVVDDSQLPKDRFSAERLKGVDSTLKIQPAKLEDSAVYLCASSPGTGSTDTQYFGPGTRLTVL.

In DNA form, the CDR3 reads TGTGCCAGCAGTGAAGGAGGGCCATACGAGCAGTACTTC. Encoded protein: CASSEGGPYEQYF. The chain has TRBV6-1 and TRBJ2-7; tentative D call: TRBD2 (5 bases). CDR1 is MNHNS, CDR2 SASEGT, per germline. CDR3 length: 13 amino acids. The V end lost 1 base, the J end lost 4 bases, and 8 bases lay between the germline ends.

This chain joins TRBV20-1 and TRBJ2-1, with 9 bases aligning to TRBD2. CDR1 is DFQATT, CDR2 SNEGSKA, per germline (reference sequence). With 2 bases clipped from V and 1 base from J, the junction kept 3 bases outside the gene matches. The CDR3 is 15 residues long. CDR3 in DNA: TGCAGTGCTAGAAGAGCGGGAGGTTCCTACAATGAGCAGTTCTTC. As protein: CSARRAGGSYNEQFF.

V and J are TRBV5-1 and TRBJ2-3, with D possibly TRBD2 on 5 matching bases. V lost 4 bases to trimming and J lost 5 bases, with 17 bases between them. This CDR3 spans 15 amino acids. Germline loops: CDR1 SGHRS, CDR2 YFSETQ. The CDR3 loop reads CASSAQSAGLDTQYF. DNA for the CDR3: TGCGCCAGCAGCGCCCAATCGGCAGGACTAGATACGCAGTATTTT. The full variable domain, its missing parts supplied by reference TRBV5-1 and TRBJ2-3, is KAGVTQTPRYLIKTRGQQVTLSCSPISGHRSVSWYQQTPGQGLQFLFEYFSETQRNKGNFPGRFSGRQFSNSRSEMNVSTLELGDSALYLCASSAQSAGLDTQYFGPGTRLTVL.

This clonotype was seen a few times. The CDR3 is CSASTQVSGVGTQYF. The CDR3 coding sequence is TGCAGTGCTTCCACGCAGGTGTCAGGGGTGGGGACCCAGTACTTC. The chain links TRBV20-1 to TRBJ2-5, with a tentative D call TRBD1 (6 bases). V was cut by 5 bases and J by 7 bases, with 23 bases left in between. Germline loops: CDR1 DFQATT, CDR2 SNEGSKA (reference sequence). The CDR3 runs to 15 residues.

The table lists this clonotype with a few counts. This chain's CDR3 is CASSLTRLAVPYEQYF. The CDR3 DNA follows: TGCGCCAGCAGCTTGACCCGACTAGCGGTACCCTACGAGCAGTACTTC. This sequence joins TRBV5-1 and TRBJ2-7; 9 nucleotides align to TRBD2. CDR3 size: 16 residues. Trimming at V came to 1 base and at J to 2 bases, leaving 7 bases not matched to a gene. Germline CDR1 SGHRS, CDR2 YFSETQ.

The gene calls are TRBV11-2 and TRBJ2-7; 7 bases line up with TRBD2. Germline trimming cut 6 bases from V and 3 bases from J; bases unmatched to any gene: 8. This CDR3 spans 14 amino acids. The V gene's germline CDR1 is SGHAT and CDR2 FQNNGV. The DNA for the CDR3 is TGTGCCAGCAGGTTCCGGGACTACCTCTACGAGCAGTACTTC. It encodes CASRFRDYLYEQYF.

This clonotype showed up just a few times. The chain employs TRBV4-1 and TRBJ1-1; no definite D call. Looked up from germline, CDR1 is MGHRA and CDR2 is YSYEKL. Trimming removed 0 bases from V and 0 bases from J, with 20 bases in between. The CDR3 contains 19 residues. CDR3 in amino acids: CASSQERWQTRTMNTEAFF. The DNA of the CDR3 is TGCGCCAGCAGCCAAGAAAGATGGCAGACTCGAACAATGAACACTGAAGCTTTCTTT.

The chain carries TRBV20-1 and TRBJ2-5; the D call may be TRBD1 or TRBD2 (5 bases each). The CDR3 spans 20 residues. Germline V lookup: CDR1 DFQATT, CDR2 SNEGSKA (reference sequence). V shed 5 bases and J shed 1 base, with 32 bases lying between them. CDR3 nucleotide sequence: TGCAGTGCTCCAGGGACCGGAGAGAGGGAGAGAGGGTTAGGCCAAGAGACCCAGTACTTC. It is translated as CSAPGTGERERGLGQETQYF.

This clonotype was recorded at least ten times. The V and J genes are TRBV29-1 and TRBJ2-7, with D possibly being TRBD1 or TRBD2 (6 bases each). V was shortened by 3 bases and J by 5 bases, with 14 bases between the two germline ends. CDR3 length: 13 residues. Germline CDR1 SQVTM, CDR2 ANQGSEA. CDR3 sequence (DNA): TGCAGCGTTGAGCCGGGGGCGCGGGACGAGCAGTACTTC. This gives the protein CSVEPGARDEQYF.

This clonotype occurred many times. V and J are TRBV5-1 and TRBJ2-1, with D perhaps being TRBD1 or TRBD2 (5 bases each). V was clipped by 4 bases and J by 1 base, with 12 bases between them. The CDR3 has 15 amino acids. The germline V gene encodes CDR1 SGHRS and CDR2 YFSETQ. The CDR3 spells CASSRSGTSYNEQFF. CDR3 DNA sequence: TGCGCCAGCAGCAGGTCCGGGACGTCCTACAATGAGCAGTTCTTC.